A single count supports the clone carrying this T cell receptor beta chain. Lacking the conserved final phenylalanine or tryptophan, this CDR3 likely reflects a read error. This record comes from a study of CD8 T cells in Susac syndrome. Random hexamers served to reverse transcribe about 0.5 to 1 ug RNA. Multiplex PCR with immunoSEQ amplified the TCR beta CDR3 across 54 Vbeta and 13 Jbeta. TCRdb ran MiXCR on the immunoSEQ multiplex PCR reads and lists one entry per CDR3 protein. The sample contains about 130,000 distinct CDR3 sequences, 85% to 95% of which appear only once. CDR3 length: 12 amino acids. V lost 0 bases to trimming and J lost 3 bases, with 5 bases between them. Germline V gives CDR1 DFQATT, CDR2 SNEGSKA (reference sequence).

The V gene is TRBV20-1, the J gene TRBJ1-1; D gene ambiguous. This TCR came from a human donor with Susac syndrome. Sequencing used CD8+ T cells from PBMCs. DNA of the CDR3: TGCAGTGCTAGAGATAGCGACACTGAAGCTTTCTCT. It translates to CSARDSDTEAFS.